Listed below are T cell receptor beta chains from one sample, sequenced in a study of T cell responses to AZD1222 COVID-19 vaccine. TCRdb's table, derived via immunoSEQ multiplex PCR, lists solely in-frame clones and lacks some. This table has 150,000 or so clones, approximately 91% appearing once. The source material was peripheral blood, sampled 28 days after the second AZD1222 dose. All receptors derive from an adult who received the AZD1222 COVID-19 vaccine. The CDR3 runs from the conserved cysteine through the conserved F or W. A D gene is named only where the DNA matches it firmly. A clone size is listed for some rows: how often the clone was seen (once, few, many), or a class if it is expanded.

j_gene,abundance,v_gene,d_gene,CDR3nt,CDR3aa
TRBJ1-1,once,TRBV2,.,TGTGCCAGCAGTTTGGACAGTGAAGCTTTCTTT,CASSLDSEAFF
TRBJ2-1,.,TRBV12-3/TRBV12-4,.,TGTGCCAGCAGTTTAGAGAGGAGGGGTGAGCAGTTCTTC,CASSLERRGEQFF
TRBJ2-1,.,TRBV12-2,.,TGTGCAAGTCGCTTAGGTGGGACTAGCGTCTACAATGAGCAGTTCTTC,CASRLGGTSVYNEQFF
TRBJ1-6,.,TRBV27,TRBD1,TGTGCCAGCGGACCCGGGACAGTCGATTCACCCCTCCACTTT,CASGPGTVDSPLHF
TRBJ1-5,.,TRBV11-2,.,TGTGCCAGCAGCTCCTCAGCCTCCGATCAGCCCCAGCATTTT,CASSSSASDQPQHF
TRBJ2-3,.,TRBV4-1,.,TGCGCCAGCAGCCAAGATCCACCCAGCACAGATACGCAGTATTTT,CASSQDPPSTDTQYF
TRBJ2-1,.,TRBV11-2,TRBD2,TGTGCCAGCAGCTTAGTAGGGCTAGCGGCCTACAATGAGCAGTTCTTC,CASSLVGLAAYNEQFF
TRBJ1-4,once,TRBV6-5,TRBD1,TGTGCCACTACCACAGGGGGTAGTCATGAAAAACTGTTTTTT,CATTTGGSHEKLFF
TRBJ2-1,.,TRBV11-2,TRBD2,TGTGCCAGCAGCACAAGCGGGAGCTCCTACAATGAGCAGTTCTTC,CASSTSGSSYNEQFF
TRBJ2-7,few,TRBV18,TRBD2,TGTGCCAGCTCATTAGCGGGAGTACTCTACGAGCAGTACTTC,CASSLAGVLYEQYF
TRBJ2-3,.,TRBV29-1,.,TGCAGCGCGGCTCCGGGATCAACAGATACGCAGTATTTT,CSAAPGSTDTQYF
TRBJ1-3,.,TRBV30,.,TGTGCCTGGAGTGTATCCGGTGGAAACACCATATATTTT,CAWSVSGGNTIYF
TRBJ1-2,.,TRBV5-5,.,TGTGCCAGCAGCTTGGGGGCCCTCTATGGCTACACCTTC,CASSLGALYGYTF
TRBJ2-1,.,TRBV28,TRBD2,TGTGCCAGCAGTTCTATGGGCGCTAGCGGGGGCAATGAGCAGTTCTTC,CASSSMGASGGNEQFF
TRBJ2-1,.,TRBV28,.,TGTGCCAGCAGTCCGGGCCCAGACTACAATGAGCAGTTCTTC,CASSPGPDYNEQFF
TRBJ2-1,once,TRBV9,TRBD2,TGTGCCAGCAGCGTAGTTGGCGGGAGTAACAATGAGCAGTTCTTC,CASSVVGGSNNEQFF
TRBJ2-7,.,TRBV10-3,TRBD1,TGTGCCACCGGGACAGGAGGCTACGAGCAGTACTTC,CATGTGGYEQYF
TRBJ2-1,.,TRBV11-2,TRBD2,TGTGCCAGCAGCTTAGATCGGGCTAGCGGGATATTCTTC,CASSLDRASGIFF
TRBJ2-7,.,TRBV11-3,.,TGTGCCAGCAGCTTAGGGGGGACCAACCACGAGCAGTACTTC,CASSLGGTNHEQYF
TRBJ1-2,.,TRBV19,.,TGTGCCAGTAGTTGGGGGATCGACTATGGCTACACCTTC,CASSWGIDYGYTF
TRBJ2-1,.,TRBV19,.,TGTGCCAGTAGTATAGCCCGTACGGACTACAATGAGCAGTTCTTC,CASSIARTDYNEQFF
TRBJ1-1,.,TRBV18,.,TGTGCCAGCTCAACCGAGAGGGGACGTCTGAACACTGAAGCTTTCTTT,CASSTERGRLNTEAFF
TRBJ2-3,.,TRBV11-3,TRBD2,TGTGCCAGCAGCGCCGGGACTAGAGGCGGGAGGCAGTATTTT,CASSAGTRGGRQYF
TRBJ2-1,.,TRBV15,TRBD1,TGTGCCACCAGTCCCCAGGGGGTTGGTGGCTACAATGAGCAGTTCTTC,CATSPQGVGGYNEQFF
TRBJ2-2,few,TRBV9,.,TGTGCCAGCAGCGTACGGGGATTCGGGGAGCTGTTTTTT,CASSVRGFGELFF
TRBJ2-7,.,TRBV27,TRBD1,TGTGCCAGCAGTTTAACGACAGGGGACGAGCAGTACTTC,CASSLTTGDEQYF
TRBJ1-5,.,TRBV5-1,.,TGCGCCAGCAGCTTGGCCCCCGGGGGCAATCAGCCCCAGCATTTT,CASSLAPGGNQPQHF
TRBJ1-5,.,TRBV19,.,TGTGCCAGTAGTATAAACGGACGCAGGGGCAATCAGCCCCAGCATTTT,CASSINGRRGNQPQHF
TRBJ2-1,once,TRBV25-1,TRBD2,TGTGCCAGCAGTGACCTAGCGGGAGGCCCTTACAATGAGCAGTTCTTC,CASSDLAGGPYNEQFF
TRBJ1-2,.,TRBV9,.,TGTGCCAGCAGCGTAGAAATAGGGAGGCAGGGGCGAGGGGGTGATGGCTACACCTTC,CASSVEIGRQGRGGDGYTF
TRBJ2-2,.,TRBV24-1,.,TGTGCCACCAGTGATCCGGCGCTATTCGGGGAGCTGTTTTTT,CATSDPALFGELFF
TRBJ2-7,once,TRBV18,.,TGTGCCAGCTCACTCCAACTATCAGGCGGGATCTACCACGAGCAGTACTTC,CASSLQLSGGIYHEQYF